This is a list of T cell receptor beta chains from one sample in a study of blood T cell repertoires in COVID-19. Data came from immunoSEQ multiplex PCR; TCRdb stores just in-frame clones and leaves some out. The sample consists of 65,000 to 90,000 clones, 86% of them appearing once. The sequenced sample consisted of peripheral blood. These receptors were collected from a man aged 45-65 years with active COVID-19. Each CDR3 is given with its conserved first and last residue.

>TRBV7-3|TRBJ1-2
CASSNPGEGGYTF
>TRBV27|TRBJ1-5
CASSLFTGTQPQHF
>TRBV30|TRBJ2-3
CAWSAGTSGSVTDTQYF
>TRBV29-1|TRBJ2-7
CSVLSGRSPYEQYF
>TRBV23-1|TRBJ2-6
CASSQFSTRVGANVLTF
>TRBV21-1|TRBJ1-6
CASSNQRSPYNSPLHF
>TRBV28|TRBJ2-4
CASSPRGGLNIQYF
>TRBV4-3|TRBJ2-7
CASSQDKERTEQYF
>TRBV27|TRBJ2-3
CASSGTSGTDTQYF
>TRBV19|TRBJ1-1
CASSIEFVGSYTEAFF
>TRBV2|TRBJ1-2
CASILRGQGGYGYTF
>TRBV5-6|TRBJ2-6
CASRVTQGYSGANVLTF
>TRBV27|TRBJ2-1
CASSVGGPLDEQFF
>TRBV2|TRBJ2-7
CASSRDNYEQYF
>TRBV7-2|TRBJ1-2
CASSLGRGLNYGYTF
>TRBV6-2/TRBV6-3|TRBJ2-5
CASSYSRGGHRGRETQYF
>TRBV18|TRBJ1-1
CASSPRTENTEAFF
>TRBV7-2|TRBJ1-2
CASSLRGYGYTF
>TRBV5-4|TRBJ2-2
CASSGGTGVFPGELFF
>TRBV27|TRBJ2-5
CASSLQETQYF
>TRBV5-1|TRBJ1-1
CASSLYSSGTEAFF
>TRBV6-6|TRBJ2-7
CASSSGQGAREQYF
>TRBV2|TRBJ2-5
CASSGTSGGQETQYF
>TRBV15|TRBJ2-7
CATSRAPGVGKQYF
>TRBV5-1|TRBJ2-3
CASSLGLAGNTDTQYF
>TRBV11-2|TRBJ2-5
CASSLFLAGPYETQYF
>TRBV10-3|TRBJ2-7
CAISERSRTRGNEQYF
>TRBV4-1|TRBJ2-3
CASSPGSLAGGVSTDTQYF
>TRBV7-9|TRBJ1-6
CASSLAEVDSPLHF
>TRBV24-1|TRBJ2-3
CATRGLDADTQYF
>TRBV5-6|TRBJ2-5
CASSSLGTTSGLPGTQYF
>TRBV2|TRBJ2-2
CASSPRENIGELFF
>TRBV19|TRBJ1-1
CASSTRDRSSEAFF
>TRBV5-4|TRBJ2-7
CASSYLWEPPYEQYF
>TRBV18|TRBJ2-1
CASSRDRGDNEQFF
>TRBV29-1|TRBJ2-5
CSVFPTSGSKGTQYF
>TRBV6-2/TRBV6-3|TRBJ2-5
CASSYGQTQYF
>TRBV28|TRBJ2-2
CASRLAGGQVTGELFF
>TRBV28|TRBJ1-6
CATPFDRDNSPLHF
>TRBV2|TRBJ2-2
CASSVRLAGGTGELFF
>TRBV3-1/TRBV3-2|TRBJ1-2
CASSQEVKGQNLGYTF
>TRBV21-1|TRBJ2-1
CASSIKTGTLHNEQFF
>TRBV5-1|TRBJ1-4
CASSLAPQGSSEKLFF
>TRBV5-1|TRBJ2-2
CASSLGSSEAGELFF
>TRBV27|TRBJ1-4
CASSAIQGGKLFF
>TRBV29-1|TRBJ1-4
CSHSTGTDEKLFF
>TRBV12-3/TRBV12-4|TRBJ1-2
CASSPDGLYGYTF
>TRBV9|TRBJ2-7
CASILYLAGGVGEQYF
>TRBV11-3|TRBJ1-1
CASSLDIHRVLDTEAFF
>TRBV7-2|TRBJ2-5
CASSFQGGLPQETQYF
>TRBV7-8|TRBJ2-2
CASTKGLANTGELFF
>TRBV19|TRBJ2-1
CASSRQGAGNEQFF
>TRBV5-1|TRBJ2-3
CASSLTGTDTQYF
>TRBV3-1/TRBV3-2|TRBJ1-5
CASSQGTGAYQPQHF
>TRBV7-2|TRBJ2-7
CASSRMGLGYEQYF
>TRBV28|TRBJ2-7
CASTTGGLPYEQYF
>TRBV28|TRBJ2-5
CASSSGVAGGRETQYF